This is a list of T cell receptor beta chains from one sample in a study of TIL therapy for anti-PD-1-resistant metastatic lung cancer. Assay used: immunoSEQ multiplex PCR; TCRdb lists only in-frame clones, some missing. The repertoire has about 6,400 clones, 64% of them found once; the top ten carry more than 5%. The specimen was tumor tissue, collected at baseline. These receptors were taken from a person between 25 and 79 years old with non-small cell lung cancer. Both conserved end residues are part of each CDR3. D genes are given only for firm matches. The size entry is marked missing in some rows and otherwise reads once, few, many or a size class.

- once TRBJ2-7 TRBV5-1 CASSLAGEQYF TGCGCCAGCAGCTTGGCGGGCGAGCAGTACTTC
- - TRBJ1-5 TRBV19 CASSIDRSVGNQPQHF TGTGCCAGTAGTATCGACAGGTCAGTGGGCAATCAGCCCCAGCATTTT
- - TRBJ2-4 TRBV7-9 CASSFRDQSQDIQYF TGTGCCAGCAGCTTTCGGGATCAAAGCCAGGACATTCAGTACTTC
TRBD2 few TRBJ2-5 TRBV7-2 CASSLQLAGGPQYF TGTGCCAGCAGCTTACAACTAGCGGGAGGCCCCCAGTACTTC
- - TRBJ1-6 TRBV25-1 CASRTNSPLHF TGTGCCAGCAGAACTAATTCACCCCTCCACTTT
- - TRBJ1-1 TRBV10-2 CASSDPGSKDTEAFF TGCGCCAGCAGTGATCCAGGGTCTAAGGACACTGAAGCTTTCTTT
- - TRBJ2-2 TRBV19 CASQKQGIGELFF TGTGCCAGTCAAAAGCAGGGAATCGGGGAGCTGTTTTTT
- few TRBJ1-1 TRBV7-2 CASSLGVGTEAFF TGTGCCAGCAGCTTAGGGGTTGGCACTGAAGCTTTCTTT
- - TRBJ2-3 TRBV19 CASTAHYSTDTQYF TGTGCCAGTACCGCCCATTACAGCACAGATACGCAGTATTTT
- - TRBJ1-4 TRBV28 CASRDHSATNEKLFF TGTGCCAGCAGGGACCACTCCGCAACTAATGAAAAACTGTTTTTT
TRBD1 medium-sized TRBJ1-1 TRBV6-1 CASSEQGANTEAFF TGTGCCAGCAGTGAACAGGGGGCGAACACTGAAGCTTTCTTT